Following are 25 T cell receptor beta chains from one sample sequenced in a study of blood T cell repertoires in COVID-19. Clones were sequenced by immunoSEQ multiplex PCR, and TCRdb holds only the in-frame ones, with some missing. The table shows about 200,000 clones, with 80% to 90% occurring only once. The sequenced sample consisted of peripheral blood. The source of these receptors is a woman between 65 and 79 years old with acute or convalescent COVID-19.

This chain links TRBV5-5 with TRBJ1-1, with 9 bases matching TRBD1. There are 16 residues in the CDR3. V lost 3 bases, J lost 1 base, and 7 bases stayed unmatched. Germline V gene lookup returns CDR1 SGHKS and CDR2 YYEKEE (reference sequence). CDR3: CASSSEQGARNTEAFF. The CDR3 DNA sequence: TGTGCCAGCAGCTCCGAACAGGGGGCGAGGAACACTGAAGCTTTCTTT.

The V call is TRBV4-3, the J call TRBJ2-3, with D maybe TRBD2 (6 bases). The CDR3 runs 17 residues. Germline V gene lookup returns CDR1 LGHNA and CDR2 YSLEER. Trimming left V 0 bases short and J 2 bases short, with 15 bases between. The CDR3 DNA sequence: TGCGCCAGCAGCCAAGAAGGTTTGGGACTTAACACAGATACGCAGTATTTT. The encoded protein is CASSQEGLGLNTDTQYF.

The J gene is TRBJ1-4, the V gene TRBV3-1 (or the pseudogene TRBV3-2); 10 bases align to TRBD1. V trimming: 5 bases; J trimming: 7 bases; junction bases outside the gene matches: 7. The CDR3 consists of 15 residues. From germline, CDR1 is LGHDT and CDR2 YNNKEL (reference sequence). CDR3 coding DNA: TGTGCCAGCAGCTTATCCGGGACAGGGGCTGAAAAACTGTTTTTT. Protein product: CASSLSGTGAEKLFF.

The rearrangement joins TRBV5-5 to TRBJ1-4, with 10 bases identical to TRBD1. Per the germline V gene, CDR1 is SGHKS and CDR2 is YYEKEE (reference sequence). V trimming: 5 bases; J trimming: 2 bases; junction bases outside the gene matches: 6. There are 16 residues in the CDR3. CDR3 sequence: CASSPGQGLTNEKLFF. The CDR3 DNA reads as TGTGCCAGCAGTCCGGGACAGGGGCTGACTAATGAAAAACTGTTTTTT.

The chain has TRBV2 and TRBJ2-2; tentatively, D is TRBD1 (5 bases). The CDR3 contains 14 residues. Germline V gene sequence: CDR1 SNHLY, CDR2 FYNNEI. Deletions cut 4 bases from V and 6 bases from J, with 12 bases between. The CDR3 bases are TGTGCCAGCAGTGTATGGCAGGGTTCCGGGGAGCTGTTTTTT. Its translation is CASSVWQGSGELFF.

V and J are TRBV10-1 and TRBJ2-3; 11 bases match TRBD2. Germline loops: CDR1 WNHNN, CDR2 SYGVQD (reference sequence). The CDR3 totals 17 residues. J was trimmed by 2 bases and V by 2 bases; bases with no gene match: 6. The CDR3 DNA reads TGCGCCAGCAGTGAGCCGGGGACTAGCGGATTCACAGATACGCAGTATTTT. The encoded protein is CASSEPGTSGFTDTQYF.

This clone was detected only a few times. The chain recombines TRBV5-1 with TRBJ2-1; possible D gene TRBD2, 7 bases. V was trimmed by 7 bases and J by 2 bases, leaving 13 bases between them. Germline CDR1 is SGHRS and CDR2 is YFSETQ. The CDR3 extends over 14 amino acids. The CDR3 here is CASVRGGTYNEQFF. The CDR3, as DNA: TGCGCCAGCGTAAGGGGGGGCACCTACAATGAGCAGTTCTTC.

The rearrangement uses TRBV18 and TRBJ1-1; 7 bases are shared with TRBD1. V lost 8 bases and J lost 0; bases outside the gene matches: 9. The germline V gene encodes CDR1 KGHSH and CDR2 LQKENI. The CDR3 is made up of 15 amino acids. CDR3 DNA sequence: TGTGCCAGCGCAGCGGAGGGGGCGTTGAACACTGAAGCTTTCTTT. It encodes CASAAEGALNTEAFF.

This sequence joins TRBV12-5 and TRBJ1-2; 8 bases agree with TRBD1. The J segment lost 6 bases and the V segment lost 0 bases, leaving 9 bases of the junction unmatched. Germline V lookup: CDR1 LGHNT, CDR2 FRNRAP. There are 16 residues in the CDR3. The CDR3 reads CASGLVPWSGGNGYTF. DNA for the CDR3: TGTGCTAGTGGTTTGGTACCATGGTCAGGGGGCAATGGCTACACCTTC.

The rearrangement uses TRBV7-6 and TRBJ2-7; 9 bases map to TRBD1. With 2 bases clipped from V and 5 bases from J, the junction kept 10 bases outside the gene matches. The CDR3 is 16 residues long. Germline CDR1 and CDR2: SGHVS and FNYEAQ. The CDR3 nucleotides are TGTGCCAGCAGCTTAATGTCCGGGACAGGGAGGGACGAGCAGTACTTC. As protein: CASSLMSGTGRDEQYF.

The chain uses TRBV6-1 and TRBJ1-4, with TRBD1 as a possible D gene (5 bases). This CDR3 has 13 amino acids. V was pared by 5 bases and J by 7 bases, with 11 bases between. Germline values: CDR1 MNHNS, CDR2 SASEGT. The CDR3 protein is CASSRYQGEKLFF. The CDR3 DNA reads as TGTGCCAGCAGTCGGTATCAGGGTGAAAAACTGTTTTTT.

This clone was detected only a few times. The rearrangement uses TRBV5-1 and TRBJ1-6; 8 bases fit TRBD1. There are 15 residues in the CDR3. Germline CDR1 and CDR2: SGHRS and YFSETQ. The V and J ends lost 4 bases and 3 bases, in that order; junction bases with no gene match: 3. CDR3 DNA: TGCGCCAGCAGCCCGGGACAGGTCTATAATTCACCCCTCCACTTT. This gives the protein CASSPGQVYNSPLHF.

This clone was seen just once. V usage is TRBV7-2 and J usage is TRBJ2-7; 10 bases line up with TRBD2. The CDR3 covers 16 residues. Trimming cost V 5 bases and J 7 bases; bases outside gene matches: 14. Germline V CDR1 and CDR2: SGHTA, FQGNSA. CDR3 nucleotide sequence: TGTGCCAGCAGCCCCCCGGGACTAGCGAGAGGTCGGGAGCAGTACTTC. Translated, it gives CASSPPGLARGREQYF.

The genes are TRBV7-6 and TRBJ1-5; a possible D gene is TRBD1 (5 bases). Per the germline V gene, CDR1 is SGHVS and CDR2 is FNYEAQ. The V end was cut by 5 bases, the J end by 4 bases, with 15 bases between. This CDR3 has 15 amino acids. The CDR3 bases are TGTGCCAGCAGCCAACAATTAGGGGTGAATCAGCCCCAGCATTTT. Protein sequence: CASSQQLGVNQPQHF.

As concerns this clone: Additional DNA sequences in this sample encode the identical CDR3. The chain uses TRBV3-1 (or the pseudogene TRBV3-2) and TRBJ2-5; weak D call: TRBD1 (6 bases). The CDR3 extends over 13 amino acids. Trimming cost V 2 bases and J 5 bases, with 9 bases left between them. Germline V gene data show CDR1 as LGHDT and CDR2 as YNNKEL (reference sequence). The CDR3 protein is CASSQRGLETQYF. As DNA, the CDR3 is TGTGCCAGCAGCCAAAGGGGGTTGGAGACCCAGTACTTC.

This chain joins TRBV29-1 and TRBJ2-5; possibly TRBD2 for D (6 bases). This CDR3 is 11 amino acids long. The germline V and J ends were trimmed by 3 bases and 7 bases, with 9 bases remaining between them. Per the germline V gene, CDR1 is SQVTM and CDR2 is ANQGSEA. CDR3 in amino acids: CSVDQEGTQYF. The CDR3 coding sequence is TGCAGCGTTGATCAGGAGGGGACCCAGTACTTC. The variable domain in full, completed from reference TRBV29-1 and TRBJ2-5, reads SAVISQKPSRDICQRGTSLTIQCQVDSQVTMMFWYRQQPGQSLTLIATANQGSEATYESGFVIDKFPISRPNLTFSTLTVSNMSPEDSSIYLCSVDQEGTQYFGPGTRLLVL.

The chain is built from TRBV12-3 or TRBV12-4 and TRBJ2-7; a weak D match, TRBD1 (6 bases). The V end lost 6 bases, the J end lost 6 bases, and 12 bases lay between the germline ends. The CDR3 runs to 12 residues. Written as DNA, the CDR3 is TGTGCCAGCAGACGAGGGACACTCGAGCAGTACTTC. It translates to CASRRGTLEQYF.

This clone was counted at least ten times. V gene TRBV2 combines with J gene TRBJ2-7, with a possible D match to TRBD1 (6 bases). Germline values: CDR1 SNHLY, CDR2 FYNNEI. This CDR3 has 14 amino acids. The V and J ends lost 6 bases and 3 bases respectively, with 15 bases between them. CDR3 nucleotides: TGTGCCAGCAGGGCAACCGGGACAATCTACGAGCAGTACTTC. Amino acids: CASRATGTIYEQYF.

The CDR3 DNA sequence: TGTGCCAGCAGCAACAGGGCGCGGGAGACCCAGTACTTC. This translates into CASSNRARETQYF. This sequence joins TRBV28 and TRBJ2-5; D perhaps matches TRBD1 (6 bases). Germline assignment: CDR1 MDHEN and CDR2 SYDVKM. V shed 6 bases and J shed 5 bases, with 13 bases lying between them. The CDR3 has 13 residues.

The chain couples TRBV29-1 to TRBJ2-3; D may be TRBD2 (6 bases). This CDR3 has 14 residues. Germline CDR1 is SQVTM and CDR2 is ANQGSEA. V dropped 3 bases and J dropped 3 bases, with 13 bases sitting between them. The CDR3 sequence is CSVEGGFLTDTQYF. The CDR3 region has the DNA TGCAGCGTTGAGGGGGGATTTCTGACAGATACGCAGTATTTT.

The rearrangement links TRBV4-2 to TRBJ2-1, with 13 bases identical to TRBD2. The junction had 9 bases not matched to a gene; V was cut back by 4 bases and J by 9 bases. Germline assignment: CDR1 LGHNA and CDR2 YNFKEQ. The CDR3 has 16 residues. DNA of the CDR3: TGTGCCAGCAGCCCAGAACTAGCGGGGGGGAGTAGTGAGCAGTTCTTC. This translates into CASSPELAGGSSEQFF.

As DNA, the CDR3 is TGTGCCAGCAGTGTTCTCGCCTACGGACAGGGCTCCTACGAGCAGTACTTC. Protein: CASSVLAYGQGSYEQYF. This chain connects TRBV2 to TRBJ2-7, with 8 bases lining up with TRBD1. Trimming at V came to 4 bases and at J to 0 bases, leaving 11 bases not matched to a gene. The CDR3 totals 17 residues. From germline, CDR1 is SNHLY and CDR2 FYNNEI.

The chain combines TRBV9 with TRBJ2-1, with TRBD2 identical over 9 bases. CDR3 length: 16 amino acids. The V and J ends lost 4 bases and 4 bases, in that order; junction bases with no gene match: 9. The germline CDR1 and CDR2 sequences are SGDLS and YYNGEE. The CDR3 reads CASSFRDLAGYNEQFF. As DNA, the CDR3 is TGTGCCAGCAGCTTTAGAGACCTAGCGGGGTACAATGAGCAGTTCTTC.

The CDR3 DNA is TGCGCCAGCGGGAATGGGAAGGGACAGGGTATGAATACGCAGTATTTT. Protein product: CASGNGKGQGMNTQYF. This sequence joins TRBV5-1 and TRBJ2-3; 9 bases map to TRBD1. Germline V CDR1 and CDR2: SGHRS, YFSETQ. The CDR3 totals 16 residues. Trimming cost V 7 bases and J 7 bases; bases outside gene matches: 16.

The chain joins TRBV13 to TRBJ2-7; TRBD2 matches 10 bases. From germline, CDR1 is PRHDT and CDR2 FYEKMQ (reference sequence). V lost 6 bases, J lost 5 bases, and 13 bases stayed unmatched. The CDR3 length is 16 residues. The CDR3 DNA reads as TGTGCCAGCAGGTTGCGTGGAGCGGGGGGGCCCAACGAGCAGTACTTC. Protein: CASRLRGAGGPNEQYF.